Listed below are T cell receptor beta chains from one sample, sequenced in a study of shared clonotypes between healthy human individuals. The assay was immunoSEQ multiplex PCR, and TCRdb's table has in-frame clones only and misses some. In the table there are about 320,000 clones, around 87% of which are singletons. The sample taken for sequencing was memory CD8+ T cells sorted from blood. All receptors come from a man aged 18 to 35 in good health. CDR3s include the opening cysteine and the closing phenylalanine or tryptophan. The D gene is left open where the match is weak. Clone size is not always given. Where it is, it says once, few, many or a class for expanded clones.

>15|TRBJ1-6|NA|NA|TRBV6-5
TGTGCCAGCAGTCCAGTTTGGACCGATAATTCACCCCTCCACTTT
CASSPVWTDNSPLHF
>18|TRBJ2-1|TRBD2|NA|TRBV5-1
TGCGCCAGCAGCTTGGCGGAGACTAGCGGTTCTTCCTACAATGAGCAGTTCTTC
CASSLAETSGSSYNEQFF
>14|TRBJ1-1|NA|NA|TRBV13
TGTGCCAGCAGCTTCGGATTCATGAACACTGAAGCTTTCTTT
CASSFGFMNTEAFF
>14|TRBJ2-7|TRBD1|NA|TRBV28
TGTGCCAGCAGTAGCGACAGGGGGGCCTACGAGCAGTACTTC
CASSSDRGAYEQYF
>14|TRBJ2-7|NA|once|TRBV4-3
TGCGCCAGCAGCCTGTCCAGGGAGGCCTACGAGCAGTACTTC
CASSLSREAYEQYF
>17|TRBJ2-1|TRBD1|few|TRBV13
TGTGCCAGCAGCTTAGAAGGGGACAGCGACTCCTACAATGAGCAGTTCTTC
CASSLEGDSDSYNEQFF
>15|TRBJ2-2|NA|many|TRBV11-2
TGTGCCAGCAGCTTAATTGGCAGGAACACCGGGGAGCTGTTTTTT
CASSLIGRNTGELFF
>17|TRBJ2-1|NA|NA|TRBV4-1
TGCGCCAGCAGCCAGCAGGGGTCCGGGGGTTTCTACAATGAGCAGTTCTTC
CASSQQGSGGFYNEQFF
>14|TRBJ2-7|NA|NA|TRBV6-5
TGTGCCAGCAGTCCCATAGGACCCGCGTACGAGCAGTACTTC
CASSPIGPAYEQYF
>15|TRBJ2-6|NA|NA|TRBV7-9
TGTGCCAGCAGCTTTCGGAGCTCTGGGGCCAACGTCCTGACTTTC
CASSFRSSGANVLTF
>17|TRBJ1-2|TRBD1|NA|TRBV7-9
TGTGCCAGCAGCTTAGCCGGGACAGGTGTTTCAGTCTATGGCTACACCTTC
CASSLAGTGVSVYGYTF
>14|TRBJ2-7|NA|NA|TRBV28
TGTGCCAGCAGTTTATACAGTGAGACTTACGAGCAGTACTTC
CASSLYSETYEQYF
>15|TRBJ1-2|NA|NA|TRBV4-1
TGCGCTAGCAGCCAGGTGGACCCCTCGAGCTATGGCTACACCTTC
CASSQVDPSSYGYTF
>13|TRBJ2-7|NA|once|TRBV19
TGTGCCAGTAGTCCGGGAGGACAGTACGAGCAGTACTTC
CASSPGGQYEQYF
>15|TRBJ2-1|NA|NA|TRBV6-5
TGTGCCAGCAGTTACGAGGTAGGAATGGTCAATGAGCAGTTCTTC
CASSYEVGMVNEQFF
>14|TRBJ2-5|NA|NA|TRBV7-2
TGTGCCAGCAGCCCAATGGGTAGAGAAGAGACCCAGTACTTC
CASSPMGREETQYF
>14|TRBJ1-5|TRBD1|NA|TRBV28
TGTGCCAGCAGGGGGACAGGCGGGAATCAGCCCCAGCATTTT
CASRGTGGNQPQHF
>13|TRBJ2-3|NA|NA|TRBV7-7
TGTGCTAGCAGCTCGGAGAAGAAAGATACGCAGTATTTT
CASSSEKKDTQYF
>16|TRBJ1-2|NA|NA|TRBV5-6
TGTGCCAGCAGCGCTGGGGGAGGGGTTTACTCCTATGGCTACACCTTC
CASSAGGGVYSYGYTF
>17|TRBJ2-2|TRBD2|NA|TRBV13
TGTGCCAGCAGCGCGGGACTAGCGGGAGGAGGAACCGGGGAGCTGTTTTTT
CASSAGLAGGGTGELFF
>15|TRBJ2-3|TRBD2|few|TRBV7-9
TGTGCCAGCAGCTCAGAAAGCGGGGGCACAGATACGCAGTATTTT
CASSSESGGTDTQYF
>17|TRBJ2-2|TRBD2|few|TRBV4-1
TGCGCCAGCAGCCGCAGTCCCAGCGGGGGGGCCTTCGGGGAGCTGTTTTTT
CASSRSPSGGAFGELFF
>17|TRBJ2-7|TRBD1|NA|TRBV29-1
TGCAGCGTCCAAAAACTCCCCTGGACAGGGGACCCCTACGAGCAGTACTTC
CSVQKLPWTGDPYEQYF
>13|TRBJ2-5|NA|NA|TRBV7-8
TGTGCCAGCAGAGCGGACGTAACGGAGACCCAGTACTTC
CASRADVTETQYF
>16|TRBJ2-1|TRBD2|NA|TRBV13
TGTGCCAGCAGCTTGGGTACTAGCGGGAGTAGTTATGAGCAGTTCTTC
CASSLGTSGSSYEQFF
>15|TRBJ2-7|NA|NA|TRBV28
TGTGCCAGCAGTATTATGGGAGAAGGGAGCTACGAGCAGTACTTC
CASSIMGEGSYEQYF
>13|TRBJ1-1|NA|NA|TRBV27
TGTGCCAGCAGTTTATCTCCAGGGACTGAAGCTTTCTTT
CASSLSPGTEAFF
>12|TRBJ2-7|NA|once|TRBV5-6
TGTGCCAGCAGCTTTGCCTCCTACGAGCAGTACTTC
CASSFASYEQYF
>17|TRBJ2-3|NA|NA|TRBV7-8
TGTGCCAGCAGCCCAGAATTGTGGGGGGCGGGCACAGATACGCAGTATTTT
CASSPELWGAGTDTQYF
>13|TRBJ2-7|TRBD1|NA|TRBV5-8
TGTGCCAGCAGCCGACAGGGGTCCCTCGGACAGTACTTC
CASSRQGSLGQYF